This passage covers 11 T cell receptor beta chains from one sample sequenced in a study of T cells in Graves' hyperthyroidism and ophthalmopathy. RNA transcripts yielded amplified TCR beta CDR3 regions. Using the HTBI primer set, a first-round RT-PCR was run on the TCR CDR3. TCRdb fed the multiplex PCR reads into MiXCR, producing one record per CDR3 protein. The sample yields fewer than 550,000 distinct CDR3 sequences, approximately 14% seen once. The sample consisted of blood. These receptors were collected from a woman aged 18-29 years with Graves' hyperthyroidism.

This clonotype showed up many times. The rearrangement joins TRBV30 to TRBJ1-1; TRBD1 matches at 9 bases. The CDR3 spans 13 residues. Germline CDR1 reads GTSNPN; CDR2 reads SVGIG (reference sequence). The junction had 6 bases not matched to a gene; V was cut back by 5 bases and J by 5 bases. The CDR3 DNA is TGTGCCTGGTCCGGGACAGGGTGGACTGAAGCTTTCTTT. Residues: CAWSGTGWTEAFF.

This clonotype was counted at least ten times. J is TRBJ1-1 and V is TRBV30, with D unclear. The germline V gene encodes CDR1 GTSNPN and CDR2 SVGIG (reference sequence). This CDR3 has 13 amino acids. V shed 2 bases and J shed 1 base, with 8 bases lying between them. The CDR3 DNA reads as TGTGCCTGGAGTTTTACATCGAACACTGAAGCTTTCTTT. Translated, it gives CAWSFTSNTEAFF.

The V and J genes are TRBV28 and TRBJ2-7, with 7 bases lining up with TRBD1. With 4 bases clipped from V and 3 bases from J, the junction kept 9 bases outside the gene matches. The CDR3 has 15 amino acids. CDR1 and CDR2 from the germline V gene are MDHEN and SYDVKM. The DNA of the CDR3 is TGTGCCAGCAGTTACGGGTGGGACAGTCGCTACGAGCAGTACTTC. This codes for CASSYGWDSRYEQYF.

Only a few counts were recorded for this clonotype. The V call is TRBV30, the J call TRBJ2-5, with D perhaps matching TRBD2 (7 bases). Germline CDR1 GTSNPN, CDR2 SVGIG (reference sequence). The CDR3 covers 13 residues. The DNA of the CDR3 is TGTGCTTTAGTACCTCGGGGGGCCCAACCAGGATACTTC. This encodes CALVPRGAQPGYF.

This chain connects TRBV6-1 to TRBJ2-1, with 11 nucleotides matching TRBD1. Per the germline V gene, CDR1 is MNHNS and CDR2 is SASEGT. The CDR3 totals 18 residues. The junction had 8 bases not matched to a gene; V was cut back by 3 bases and J by 1 base. The CDR3 nucleotides are TGTGCCAGCAGTGATGGGACAGGGGGGTTGAGATCCTACAATGAGCAGTTCTTC. Translating it yields CASSDGTGGLRSYNEQFF.

A remark on this clonotype: This sequence may be a read error, since a much larger clone differs from it by one base. J is TRBJ2-3 and V is TRBV29-1; D is uncertain. The CDR3 length is 14 residues. Deletions cut 3 bases from V and 6 bases from J, with 16 bases between. Per the germline V gene, CDR1 is SQVTM and CDR2 is ANQGSEA. The CDR3 DNA follows: TGCAGCGTTGACGATCGAGGCCTCACGGATACGCAGTATTTT. Its translation: CSVDDRGLTDTQYF.

This clonotype was recorded at least ten times. This chain connects TRBV12-3 or TRBV12-4 to TRBJ2-1; 12 positions match TRBD2. The length of the CDR3 is 21 residues. The V and J ends lost 5 bases and 5 bases, in that order; junction bases with no gene match: 22. CDR3 region: CASSQAVVASGGGPRNNEQFF. In DNA, the CDR3 is TGTGCCAGCAGTCAGGCCGTGGTGGCTAGCGGGGGGGGCCCTCGGAACAATGAGCAGTTCTTC.

This clonotype has at least ten counts. V is TRBV11-3 and J is TRBJ2-5; the match to TRBD2 covers 8 bases. Germline assignment: CDR1 SGHNT and CDR2 YENEEA. CDR3 length equals 18 residues. V trimming: 5 bases; J trimming: 2 bases; junction bases outside the gene matches: 16. Written as DNA, the CDR3 is TGTGCCAGCAGCCCGGATCTCGGGGCTAGCGGGTTTCAAGAGACCCAGTACTTC. Residues: CASSPDLGASGFQETQYF.

J is TRBJ2-7 and V is TRBV30, with 7 bases fitting TRBD2. CDR1 and CDR2 from the germline V gene are GTSNPN and SVGIG (reference sequence). This CDR3 is 13 amino acids long. Trimming cost V 3 bases and J 6 bases; bases outside gene matches: 8. The CDR3: CAWSRRGSGEQYF. The CDR3 DNA sequence: TGTGCCTGGAGCCGGCGGGGGTCGGGCGAGCAGTACTTC.

The chain links TRBV3-1 to TRBJ1-2; 11 bases agree with TRBD1. The CDR3 extends over 14 amino acids. The germline CDR1 and CDR2 sequences are LGHDT and YNNKEL (reference sequence). J lost 8 bases, V lost 2 bases, and 4 bases had no gene match. CDR3 nucleotides: TGTGCCAGCAGCCAAAGGGACAGGGGGGGGGGCTACACCTTC. It encodes CASSQRDRGGGYTF.

There are a few counts of this clonotype. The chain uses TRBV6-1 and TRBJ2-5, with D perhaps given as TRBD1 or TRBD2 (5 bases each). Germline CDR1 MNHNS, CDR2 SASEGT. The germline V and J ends were trimmed by 2 bases and 5 bases, with 18 bases remaining between them. The CDR3 runs 16 residues. CDR3 amino acids: CASSESRGAFSETQYF. The DNA for the CDR3 is TGTGCCAGCAGTGAATCGAGGGGCGCGTTTAGCGAGACCCAGTACTTC.